This T cell receptor (beta chain) was captured by sequencing in a study of T-cell reconstitution after alpha-beta-depleted transplantation in children. TCRbeta library preparation incorporated unique molecular identifiers. TCRdb analysed the PCR reads with MiXCR anew, one entry per CDR3 protein. The table records 640,000 or so distinct CDR3 sequences, around 16% of them present only once. This clonotype came up a few times. With 3 bases removed from V and 4 bases from J, the gap between germline ends came to 12 bases. There are 14 residues in the CDR3. The germline gives CDR1 LNHNV, CDR2 YYDKDF (reference sequence).

The sequence was obtained from a human donor who donated a stem cell graft to a child with acute myeloid leukemia. Specimen: PBMCs from the stem cell graft donor, collected from the stem cell graft. This sequence joins TRBV15 and TRBJ1-2, with D perhaps TRBD1 (5 bases). The CDR3 region has the DNA TGTGCCACCAGCAGGGGGGAGGGAGGCTATGGCTACACCTTC. It codes for CATSRGEGGYGYTF.